Listed below are T cell receptor beta chains from one sample, sequenced in a study of T-cell memory formation after mild COVID-19. From the 5' RACE reads, TCRdb called clonotypes with MiXCR, one entry per CDR3 protein. The sample yields roughly 450,000 distinct CDR3 sequences, roughly 18% seen once. The sequencing sample was made of PBMCs or a T cell subset sorted from them (not recorded which). Source of these receptors: an adult woman who had mild COVID-19 (a few samples of this study predate the infection). Cell type and time point are not known. Each CDR3 is given with its conserved first and last residue. The D gene is left open where the match is weak. Clone size is shown for a subset of rows, as once, few, many or a class of expanded clone.

many	TRBV11-2	TRBJ2-1	-	CASSLSSTSYNEQFF	TGTGCCAGCAGCCTCTCATCCACTAGCTACAATGAGCAGTTCTTC
-	TRBV11-2	TRBJ1-1	-	CASSLDLGEAFF	TGTGCCAGCAGCTTAGATCTGGGTGAAGCTTTCTTT
-	TRBV5-1	TRBJ2-7	-	CASREGPYEQYF	TGCGCCAGCAGGGAGGGTCCCTACGAGCAGTACTTC
many	TRBV12-3/TRBV12-4	TRBJ2-6	-	CASSSRGGGANVLTF	TGTGCCAGCAGTTCAAGGGGTGGCGGGGCCAACGTCCTGACTTTC
few	TRBV20-1	TRBJ2-1	-	CSAPTLQLDYNEQFF	TGCAGTGCCCCGACCCTTCAACTCGACTACAATGAGCAGTTCTTC
-	TRBV5-1	TRBJ1-2	TRBD1	CASSHRPGQGKEGYTF	TGCGCCAGCAGCCACCGACCAGGACAGGGGAAAGAGGGCTACACCTTC
few	TRBV7-2	TRBJ2-7	-	CASSERTYEQYF	TGTGCCAGCAGCGAGCGCACCTACGAGCAGTACTTC
few	TRBV7-2	TRBJ2-1	-	CASSTRTSYNEQFF	TGTGCCAGCAGCACTCGGACCTCTTACAATGAGCAGTTCTTC
-	TRBV27	TRBJ2-7	TRBD1	CASQWDSDPTYEQYF	TGTGCCAGTCAGTGGGACAGCGATCCAACCTACGAGCAGTACTTC
few	TRBV12-3/TRBV12-4	TRBJ1-1	TRBD1	CASTLTGITEAFF	TGTGCCAGCACTCTGACAGGGATCACTGAAGCTTTCTTT
few	TRBV7-8	TRBJ2-5	-	CASSQNSLAPGRAQYF	TGTGCCAGCAGCCAAAACTCACTAGCCCCCGGTCGGGCCCAGTACTTC
-	TRBV20-1	TRBJ2-3	TRBD2	CSANPSGIDTQYF	TGCAGTGCTAATCCTAGCGGGATAGATACGCAGTATTTT
many	TRBV5-1	TRBJ2-5	-	CASSSSGHQQETQYF	TGCGCCAGCAGCTCCTCAGGACACCAACAAGAGACCCAGTACTTC
few	TRBV6-5	TRBJ2-4	TRBD2	CASSAGGKNIQYF	TGTGCCAGCAGCGCGGGAGGGAAAAACATTCAGTACTTC
-	TRBV5-5	TRBJ2-5	TRBD2	CASSSGLAGSETQYF	TGTGCCAGCAGCTCAGGACTAGCGGGGTCTGAGACCCAGTACTTC
few	TRBV4-1	TRBJ2-7	TRBD1	CASSLNRLDRGSYEQYF	TGCGCCAGCAGCTTAAACCGGCTGGACAGGGGTTCCTACGAGCAGTACTTC
-	TRBV19	TRBJ2-1	TRBD2	CASSSYRLAGVTGEQFF	TGTGCCAGTAGTTCCTACCGACTAGCGGGAGTAACGGGGGAGCAGTTCTTC
few	TRBV20-1	TRBJ2-3	TRBD2	CSAYSGARGEQTDTQYF	TGCAGTGCCTATAGCGGGGCGAGAGGGGAGCAGACAGATACGCAGTATTTT
-	TRBV2	TRBJ2-7	-	CASSEGRAPYEQYF	TGTGCCAGCAGTGAAGGCAGGGCCCCCTACGAGCAGTACTTC
-	TRBV2	TRBJ1-1	TRBD1	CASSGQGATEAFF	TGTGCCAGCAGTGGACAGGGGGCCACTGAAGCTTTCTTT
few	TRBV6-2/TRBV6-3	TRBJ2-3	TRBD2	CASSYHLAGGPDTQYF	TGTGCCAGCAGTTACCATCTAGCGGGAGGGCCAGATACGCAGTATTTT
-	TRBV29-1	TRBJ2-5	-	CSVSWNQETQYF	TGCAGCGTTAGCTGGAACCAAGAGACCCAGTACTTC
-	TRBV10-3	TRBJ2-6	-	CAISDLERARSGANVLTF	TGTGCCATCAGTGATTTGGAGCGCGCGAGATCTGGGGCCAACGTCCTGACTTTC
-	TRBV10-3	TRBJ2-1	-	CAISESSVGEQFF	TGTGCCATCAGTGAGTCCAGCGTTGGTGAGCAGTTCTTC
-	TRBV18	TRBJ1-1	-	CASSREGYEAFF	TGTGCCAGCTCACGAGAGGGATATGAAGCTTTCTTT
many	TRBV18	TRBJ2-1	-	CASSPLVVQGRVYNEQFF	TGTGCCAGCTCACCACTTGTTGTACAGGGCAGGGTGTACAATGAGCAGTTCTTC
few	TRBV14	TRBJ1-1	-	CASSQTGQAFF	TGTGCCAGCAGCCAAACAGGACAAGCTTTCTTT
many	TRBV30	TRBJ1-5	-	CAWSGGLYQPQHF	TGTGCCTGGAGTGGGGGACTCTATCAGCCCCAGCATTTT
few	TRBV20-1	TRBJ1-6	-	CSASFQGNVSPLHF	TGCAGTGCTAGTTTTCAGGGGAATGTATCACCCCTCCACTTT
-	TRBV28	TRBJ2-7	-	CASSTVTYEQYF	TGTGCCAGTTCGACGGTGACTTACGAGCAGTACTTC
-	TRBV7-3	TRBJ2-6	-	CASSTYSGANVLTF	TGTGCCAGCAGCACCTACTCTGGGGCCAACGTCCTGACTTTC
-	TRBV5-1	TRBJ2-3	-	CASSKMGMTDTQYF	TGCGCCAGCAGCAAAATGGGAATGACAGATACGCAGTATTTT
-	TRBV12-3/TRBV12-4	TRBJ2-7	TRBD2	CASTPTAGARQYF	TGTGCCAGCACACCAACAGCGGGAGCTCGGCAGTACTTC
many	TRBV20-1	TRBJ2-7	-	CSARQAYEQYF	TGCAGTGCTAGACAGGCCTACGAGCAGTACTTC
few	TRBV7-2	TRBJ2-7	TRBD2	CASSQSGSAAYEQYF	TGTGCCAGCAGTCAAAGCGGGAGTGCGGCCTACGAGCAGTACTTC
few	TRBV19	TRBJ1-6	-	CASSDGRSYNSPLHF	TGTGCCAGTAGCGACGGGCGCTCCTATAATTCACCCCTCCACTTT
-	TRBV3-1	TRBJ1-2	-	CASSQGGHGYTF	TGTGCCAGCAGCCAAGGTGGACATGGCTACACCTTC
many	TRBV7-8	TRBJ2-3	TRBD2	CASSPGGLAGVDTQYF	TGTGCCAGCAGCCCCGGAGGACTAGCGGGAGTAGATACGCAGTATTTT
-	TRBV11-2	TRBJ2-5	-	CASSLERGRGTQYF	TGTGCCAGCAGCTTAGAGCGGGGGCGGGGGACCCAGTACTTC
-	TRBV12-3/TRBV12-4	TRBJ1-1	-	CASSLAPLNTEAFF	TGTGCCAGCAGTTTAGCCCCCTTGAACACTGAAGCTTTCTTT
-	TRBV20-1	TRBJ2-7	-	CSARDLTGFSYEQYF	TGCAGTGCTAGAGATCTAACGGGGTTTAGTTACGAGCAGTACTTC
few	TRBV12-3/TRBV12-4	TRBJ2-3	-	CASRKDGGADTQYF	TGTGCCAGCAGAAAGGACGGAGGTGCAGATACGCAGTATTTT
-	TRBV7-9	TRBJ1-2	-	CASPLSTF	TGTGCCAGCCCCTTATCCACCTTC
once	TRBV4-3	TRBJ1-5	TRBD1	CASSQGMDRVGQPQHF	TGCGCCAGCAGCCAAGGAATGGACAGGGTTGGACAGCCCCAGCATTTT
-	TRBV5-1	TRBJ2-3	-	CASSLIVTDTQYF	TGCGCCAGCAGCTTGATCGTGACAGATACGCAGTATTTT
once	TRBV4-1	TRBJ1-6	-	CASSQAFTEASPLHF	TGCGCCAGCAGCCAAGCATTCACGGAGGCCTCACCCCTCCACTTT
-	TRBV7-9	TRBJ2-1	TRBD2	CASSFTGLVDEQFF	TGTGCCAGCAGCTTCACGGGACTAGTCGATGAGCAGTTCTTC
-	TRBV5-1	TRBJ2-3	TRBD2	CASSPKGRAGVSDTSTDTQYF	TGCGCCAGCAGCCCCAAAGGCCGGGCGGGGGTCTCTGACACTAGCACAGATACGCAGTATTTT
-	TRBV7-6	TRBJ2-4	-	CASSPEWGSKNIQYF	TGTGCCAGCAGCCCCGAGTGGGGATCCAAAAACATTCAGTACTTC
-	TRBV12-3/TRBV12-4	TRBJ2-7	-	CASSWRQSREQYF	TGTGCCAGCAGTTGGCGACAGAGCCGGGAGCAGTACTTC
many	TRBV5-5	TRBJ1-1	-	CASSLIGHTEAFF	TGTGCCAGCAGCTTGATAGGGCACACTGAAGCTTTCTTT
-	TRBV4-2	TRBJ2-1	-	CASSQGVNEQFF	TGTGCCAGCAGCCAAGGGGTCAATGAGCAGTTCTTC
few	TRBV24-1	TRBJ2-7	TRBD2	CATSDPGTSDYEQYF	TGTGCCACCAGTGATCCCGGGACTAGCGACTACGAGCAGTACTTC
few	TRBV29-1	TRBJ2-2	-	CSVLGLAPGELFF	TGCAGCGTCCTTGGGCTAGCCCCCGGGGAGCTGTTTTTT
few	TRBV4-3	TRBJ2-2	TRBD2	CASSPQSTSATGELFF	TGCGCCAGCAGCCCCCAATCGACTAGCGCCACCGGGGAGCTGTTTTTT
-	TRBV30	TRBJ1-6	-	CACQTAQHNSPLHF	TGTGCCTGCCAGACCGCACAGCATAATTCACCCCTCCACTTT
-	TRBV11-2	TRBJ1-6	-	CASSLGASGSPLHF	TGTGCCAGCAGCTTAGGGGCTTCGGGATCACCCCTCCACTTT
few	TRBV5-1	TRBJ2-1	TRBD2	CASSFLAGDKQFF	TGCGCCAGCAGCTTCCTAGCGGGAGATAAGCAGTTCTTC